The clone carrying this TCR beta chain came up once. The data stem from a study of blood T cell repertoires in COVID-19. In the study's own analysis: Scientists estimated how many nucleated cells there were by amplifying reference gene primers. Repertoires were generated with immunoSEQ multiplex PCR, while TCRdb's copy carries only in-frame clones and drops some. V and J calls and clone size are given by that table; D and trimming were obtained from the DNA. The sample yields fewer than 500,000 clones, 85% to 90% seen once. Trimming stripped 5 bases from V and 3 bases from J, with 7 bases between. From germline, CDR1 is SGHRS and CDR2 YFSETQ. The CDR3 is made up of 12 amino acids. Participants came from under 30 US areas, aged roughly 18 to 95 years. Clinical history as reported by participants underpinned cohort assignment.

Material for sequencing was PBMCs or T cells enriched from blood (not recorded which). This sequence was found in a woman aged 25-40 years with acute COVID-19. This rearrangement joins TRBV5-1 to TRBJ2-3; a possible D gene is TRBD2 (5 bases). CDR3 in DNA: TGCGCCAGCAGTAGCGAGACAGATACGCAGTATTTT. Encoded protein: CASSSETDTQYF.